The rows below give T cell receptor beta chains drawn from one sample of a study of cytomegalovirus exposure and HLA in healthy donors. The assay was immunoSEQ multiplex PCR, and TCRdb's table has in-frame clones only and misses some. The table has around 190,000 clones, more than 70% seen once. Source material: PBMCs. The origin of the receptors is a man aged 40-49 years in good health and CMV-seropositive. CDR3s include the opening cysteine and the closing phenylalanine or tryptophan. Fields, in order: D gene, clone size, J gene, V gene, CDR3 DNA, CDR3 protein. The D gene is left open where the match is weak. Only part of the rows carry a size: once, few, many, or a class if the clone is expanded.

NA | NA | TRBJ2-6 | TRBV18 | TGTGCCAGCTCACCACCGATGCGGCCCTCTGGGGCCAACGTCCTGACTTTC | CASSPPMRPSGANVLTF
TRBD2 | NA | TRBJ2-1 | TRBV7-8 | TGTGCCAGCAGCTCCGGTACTAGCGGGAGATCTTATGAGCAGTTCTTC | CASSSGTSGRSYEQFF
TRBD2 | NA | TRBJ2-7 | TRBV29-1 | TGCAGCGTCAGGACTAGCGGCCATGACGAGCAGTACTTC | CSVRTSGHDEQYF
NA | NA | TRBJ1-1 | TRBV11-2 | TGTGCCAGCAGCCCGCCTTTAGGGGTGTTGGGCACTGAAGCTTTCTTT | CASSPPLGVLGTEAFF
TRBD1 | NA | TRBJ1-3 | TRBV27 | TGTGCCAGCAGTGCCGGGACAGGGTTGGAGCGGGGAAACACCATATATTTT | CASSAGTGLERGNTIYF
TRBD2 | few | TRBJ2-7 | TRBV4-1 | TGCGCCAGCAGCCATAGCGGGAGGGCCATTTACGAGCAGTACTTC | CASSHSGRAIYEQYF
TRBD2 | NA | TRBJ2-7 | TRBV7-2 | TGTGCCAGCAGCTCCCGAGCGGGAGCCAATTACGAGCAGTACTTC | CASSSRAGANYEQYF
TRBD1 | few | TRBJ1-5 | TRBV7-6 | TGTGCCAGCAGCTCGACAGGGGATAGCAATCAGCCCCAGCATTTT | CASSSTGDSNQPQHF
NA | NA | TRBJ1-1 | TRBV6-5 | TGTGCCAGCAGTTACCACAGGGAGGGCACTGAAGCTTTCTTT | CASSYHREGTEAFF
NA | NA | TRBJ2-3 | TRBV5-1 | TGCGCCAGCAGCCGACAAAGTATGACAGGCACCACAGATACGCAGTATTTT | CASSRQSMTGTTDTQYF
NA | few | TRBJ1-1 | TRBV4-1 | TGCGCCAGCAGCCAAGTATACGAGGAAGCTTTCTTT | CASSQVYEEAFF
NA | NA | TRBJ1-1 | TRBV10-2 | TGCGCCAGCAGTGAGTCGATTCTAGTGGGCACTGAAGCTTTCTTT | CASSESILVGTEAFF
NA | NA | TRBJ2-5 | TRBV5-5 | TGTGCCAGCAGCTTATCTTTCGAGACCCAGTACTTC | CASSLSFETQYF
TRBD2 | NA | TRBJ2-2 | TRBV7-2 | TGTGCCAGCAGCTTTCCTTCGGGAGGGCCGCGCACCGGGGAGCTGTTTTTT | CASSFPSGGPRTGELFF
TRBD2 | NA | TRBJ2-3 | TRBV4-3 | TGCGCCAGCAGCAGTAGCGGGAGCACAGATACGCAGTATTTT | CASSSSGSTDTQYF
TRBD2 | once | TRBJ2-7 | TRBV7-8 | TGTGCCAGCAGCCCCCTAGCGGGAGCTACCAACGAGCAGTACTTC | CASSPLAGATNEQYF
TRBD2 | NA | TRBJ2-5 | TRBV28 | TGTGCCAGCAGTTTCGGATCGGTAGCGGGGGCCCAAGAGACCCAGTACTTC | CASSFGSVAGAQETQYF
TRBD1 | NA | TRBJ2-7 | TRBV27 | TGTGCCAGCAGTTGGGGGACAGGTGTACCATCCTACGAGCAGTACTTC | CASSWGTGVPSYEQYF
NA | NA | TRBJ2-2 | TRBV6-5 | TGTGCCAGCAGTCGCGGGGTGGGGACCGGGGAGCTGTTTTTT | CASSRGVGTGELFF
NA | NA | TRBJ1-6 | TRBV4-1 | TGCGCCAGCCGCGCGGCGGGGAATTCACCCCTCCACTTT | CASRAAGNSPLHF
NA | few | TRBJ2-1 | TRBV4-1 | TGCGCCAGCAGCCAAGATAGGGGCGCCTACAATGAGCAGTTCTTC | CASSQDRGAYNEQFF
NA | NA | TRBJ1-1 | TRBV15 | TGTGCCACCAGCATCGGGTACACTGAAGCTTTCTTT | CATSIGYTEAFF
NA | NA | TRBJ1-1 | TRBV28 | TGTGCCAGCAGTTCGCCCGGAGGGAACACTGAAGCTTTCTTT | CASSSPGGNTEAFF
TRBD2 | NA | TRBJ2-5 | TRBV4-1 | TGCGCCAGCAGCCAAGGGCCTAGCGGGAGATCCCAAGAGACCCAGTACTTC | CASSQGPSGRSQETQYF
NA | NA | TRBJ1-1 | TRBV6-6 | TGTGCCAGCAGTTACACAGACGACACTGAAGCTTTCTTT | CASSYTDDTEAFF
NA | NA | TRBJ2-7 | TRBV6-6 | TGTGCCAGCAGGAAGACAGACGGTGGCTACGAGCAGTACTTC | CASRKTDGGYEQYF
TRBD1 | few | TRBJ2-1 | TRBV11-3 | TGTGCCAGCAGCTTAGAGGGGGGACAGGGGTACAATGAGCAGTTCTTC | CASSLEGGQGYNEQFF
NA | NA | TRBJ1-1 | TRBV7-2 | TGTGCCAGCAGCCTTACAGTCGGTAAAGCTTTCTTT | CASSLTVGKAFF
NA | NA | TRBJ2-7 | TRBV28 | TGTGCCAGCAGTGGGGGGAGTCTTTACGAGCAGTACTTC | CASSGGSLYEQYF
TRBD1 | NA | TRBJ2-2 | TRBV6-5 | TGTGCCAGCAGCCCGGACAGGGGCACCGGGGAGCTGTTTTTT | CASSPDRGTGELFF
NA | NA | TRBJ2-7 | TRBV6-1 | TGTGCCAGCAGTGGTGAGCTCTCCTACGAGCAGTACTTC | CASSGELSYEQYF
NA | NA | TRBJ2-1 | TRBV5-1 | TGCGCCAGCAGCATTGGGCCCGGAAATGAGCAGTTCTTC | CASSIGPGNEQFF
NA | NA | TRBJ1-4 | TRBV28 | TGTGCCAGCAGTTCCCTGGGAGGCAATGAAAAACTGTTTTTT | CASSSLGGNEKLFF
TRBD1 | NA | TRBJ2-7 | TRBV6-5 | TGTGCCAGCGGTTTCGGGACAGGGGCCTACGAGCAGTACTTC | CASGFGTGAYEQYF
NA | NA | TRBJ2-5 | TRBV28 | TGTGCCAGCGGTATTCGCGGGACCCAGTACTTC | CASGIRGTQYF
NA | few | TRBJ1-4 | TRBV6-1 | TGTGCCAGCAGTGATTGGGGGGGTGAAAAACTGTTTTTT | CASSDWGGEKLFF
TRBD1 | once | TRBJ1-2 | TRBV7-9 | TGTGCCAGCAGCTGGGGACAGGACAACTATGGCTACACCTTC | CASSWGQDNYGYTF
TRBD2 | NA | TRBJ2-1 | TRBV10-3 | TGTGCCATCAGTGAGACTAGCGGGAGGACCAACAATGAGCAGTTCTTC | CAISETSGRTNNEQFF
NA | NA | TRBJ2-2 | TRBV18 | TGTGCCAGCTCACCACAACAGGGAACCGGGGAGCTGTTTTTT | CASSPQQGTGELFF
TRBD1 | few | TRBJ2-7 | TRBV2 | TGTGCCAGCAGTGAATTCCGGACAGGGGGCTATACCTACGAGCAGTACTTC | CASSEFRTGGYTYEQYF
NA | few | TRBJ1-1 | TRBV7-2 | TGTGCCAGCAGCTTAGTTTCCTGGAACACTGAAGCTTTCTTT | CASSLVSWNTEAFF
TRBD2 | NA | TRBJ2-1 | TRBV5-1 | TGCGCCAGCAGGGTAGCGGGAGAGTCCTACAATGAGCAGTTCTTC | CASRVAGESYNEQFF
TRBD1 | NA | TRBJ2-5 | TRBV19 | TGTGCCAGTAGTATATCTTGGGACAGGGTCCAAGAGACCCAGTACTTC | CASSISWDRVQETQYF
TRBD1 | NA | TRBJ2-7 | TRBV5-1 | TGCGCCAGCAGCGTAGCGACAGGGGGCCTAGACGAGCAGTACTTC | CASSVATGGLDEQYF
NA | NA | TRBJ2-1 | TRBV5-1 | TGCGCCAGCAGCTTGGACATTTACAATGAGCAGTTCTTC | CASSLDIYNEQFF
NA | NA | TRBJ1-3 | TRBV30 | TGTGCCTGGAGTGTACTTTCCTCTGGAAACACCATATATTTT | CAWSVLSSGNTIYF
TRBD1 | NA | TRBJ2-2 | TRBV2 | TGTGCCAGCAGGGGACCTGGACAGGGGGCTTTGACCGGGGAGCTGTTTTTT | CASRGPGQGALTGELFF
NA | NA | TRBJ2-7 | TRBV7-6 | TGTGCCAGCAGCTTAGAGGGGAAGGGGTCCTACGAGCAGTACTTC | CASSLEGKGSYEQYF
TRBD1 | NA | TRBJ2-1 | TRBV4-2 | TGTGCCAGCAGCCAAGGGGAGGTTTGGACAGGGTCTTACAATGAGCAGTTCTTC | CASSQGEVWTGSYNEQFF
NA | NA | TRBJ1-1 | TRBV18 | TGTGCCAGCTCACTAACGTATAGTTGGGAGACTGAAGCTTTCTTT | CASSLTYSWETEAFF
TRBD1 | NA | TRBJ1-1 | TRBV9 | TGTGCCAGCAGCGTGGGCCAGGGGGGGAACACTGAAGCTTTCTTT | CASSVGQGGNTEAFF
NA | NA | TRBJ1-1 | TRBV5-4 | TGTGCCAGCAGCTGGGGGGGGGACACTGAAGCTTTCTTT | CASSWGGDTEAFF
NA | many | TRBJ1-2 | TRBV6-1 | TGTGCCAGCAGTGAAGGGGGCGGCTTTGAGAGCTACACCTTC | CASSEGGGFESYTF
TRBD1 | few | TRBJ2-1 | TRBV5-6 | TGTGCCAGCAGCCGATTGGGACAGGGGGACAATGAGCAGTTCTTC | CASSRLGQGDNEQFF
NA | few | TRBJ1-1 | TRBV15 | TGTGCCACCAGCATAGGGAGAACTGAAGCTTTCTTT | CATSIGRTEAFF